This TCR beta chain stems from a study of CXCR3-negative and CXCR3-positive naive CD8 T cells (dated by TCRdb to 2018 to 2020). Broadly, across the study: In total, about 130 million TRB reads were obtained, or roughly 1.5 +/- 0.3 million reads per library. Diversity and physicochemical repertoire analyses covered roughly ten donors pooled from two independent experiments. The TRBV-TRBJ cluster analysis covered naive subsets from about 5 donors and memory cells from 3 donors. Study-wide findings and limitations: Surface CD5, linked to self-reactivity in mice, was comparable between naive subsets; TCR interaction strength was therefore also inferred from TRB CDR3 physicochemical properties. CXCR3 expression partially decreased after cryopreservation, so most assays used freshly isolated PBMCs. Compared with CXCR3-negative naive cells, CXCR3-positive naive cells had TRB CDR3s with higher hydrophobicity (lower Kidera factor 4), lower energy, and higher strength and volume indices. Repertoire diversity was comparably high in both naive subsets but much lower in memory CD8+ T cells. Within the same donor, TRBV-TRBJ usage looked similar between naive CXCR3-negative and CXCR3-positive cells, but memory cells had distinct patterns.

A word on this clonotype: There is no known antigen for this receptor.

Each CD8+ T cell subset was flow-sorted in triplicate, and some 310,000 cells per subset were placed directly into RLT lysis buffer. To exclude memory contaminants, naive CD8+ T cells were stringently defined as CD45RO-CCR7+CD27+CD95-. Standard density gradient centrifugation was used to isolate peripheral blood mononuclear cells from buffy coats. A FACSAria III was used to flow-sort naive CD8+ T cells into CXCR3-negative and CXCR3-positive populations. Total RNA was extracted from sorted cells using an RNeasy Mini Kit. Measured from the cysteine to the phenylalanine, the CDR3 is 14 residues long. Only the protein is available. CDR1 MNHEY and CDR2 SVGEGT are derived from the germline V gene. The run used a NextSeq 550. The Human TCR Profiling Kit (MiLaboratory) was used to prepare UMI-labeled 5' RACE TRB cDNA libraries. cDNA synthesis used the entire amount of extracted RNA, and PCR amplification then used the entire amount of cDNA produced. Libraries were prepared in parallel with an identical number of PCR cycles. In the source study's methods: With a requirement of at least two reads per UMI, MIGEC and MiXCR extracted about 50,000 +/- 10,000 unique UMI-labeled TRB cDNA molecules per library. On average, about 40,000 +/- 10,000 functional in-frame TRB CDR3 nucleotide clonotypes lacking stop codons were found per library. After each sample was downsampled to 5000 UMI-labeled TRB molecules, VDJtools was used to calculate diversity metrics such as normalized Shannon-Wiener and Chao1. VDJtools computed clonotype-size-weighted physicochemical properties of the central five CDR3 residues: interaction energy, strength, volume and Kidera factor 4. Following TCRdb reprocessing, every CDR3 protein sequence forms one entry, and DNA is not provided. These V and J calls originate from TCRdb's pipeline instead of the authors' own analysis. This sample's table has entries for some 50,000 distinct CDR3 sequences. The top ten constitute 1.5% of the sample.

The sequence links TRBV6-2 or TRBV6-3 to TRBJ1-1; TCRdb's assignment of TRBD1 cannot be checked, as there is no DNA. The sequencing sample was made of naive CXCR3- CD8+ T cells from blood. The cell subset or site label on this specimen signifies: CD45RO-CCR7+CD27+CD95- naive CD8+ T cells lacking CXCR3 (TNR3-). The sequence came from a human donor in good health. Some clones in this sample may be carry-over from other donors' samples. The CDR3 corresponds to CASSGGGGLTEAFF.